The 23 T cell receptor beta chains reported below all come from one sample, sequenced in a study of blood T cell repertoires in COVID-19. Profiling relied on immunoSEQ multiplex PCR, and the TCRdb table lists in-frame clones only, not all of them. The sample has about 300,000 clones, 70% to 90% seen once. The sequenced material came from peripheral blood. The receptor set was obtained from a woman in her forties or fifties with COVID-19, enrolled during active disease.

This clone was seen only once. The chain carries TRBV19 and TRBJ2-1; D is unclear. The V gene lost 1 base and the J gene lost 3 bases, with 7 bases spanning the gap. Germline values: CDR1 LNHDA, CDR2 SQIVND (reference sequence). The CDR3 sequence is 14 residues long. The CDR3 DNA follows: TGTGCCAGTAGTATAGTTGGGCTCTACAATGAGCAGTTCTTC. Translated, it gives CASSIVGLYNEQFF.

V usage is TRBV19 and J usage is TRBJ2-5, with a possible D match to TRBD2 (5 bases). Germline lookup yields CDR1 LNHDA and CDR2 SQIVND (reference sequence). The V end lost 6 bases, the J end lost 2 bases, and 19 bases lay between the germline ends. The CDR3 has 16 amino acids. CDR3 sequence: CASSTESGATQETQYF. The CDR3, as DNA: TGTGCCAGTAGCACAGAAAGCGGAGCCACGCAAGAGACCCAGTACTTC.

The J gene is TRBJ2-5, the V gene TRBV24-1, with D perhaps matching TRBD1 (5 bases). The V end was cut by 1 base, the J end by 2 bases, with 7 bases between. This CDR3 has 14 amino acids. Germline lookup yields CDR1 KGHDR and CDR2 SFDVKD. CDR3 sequence reads: CATSDFSGQETQYF. CDR3 in DNA: TGTGCCACCAGTGATTTCTCAGGGCAAGAGACCCAGTACTTC.

In this sample, this clone turned up once. The DNA of the CDR3 is TGTGCCAGCAGCTTAGAGCCCGGTGAGCAGTTCTTC. Its translation: CASSLEPGEQFF. The genes are TRBV7-8 and TRBJ2-1; D gene uncertain. Deletions cut 1 base from V and 9 bases from J, with 7 bases between. This CDR3 spans 12 amino acids. Germline CDR1 SGHVS, CDR2 FQNEAQ.

This clone was seen only once. The chain couples TRBV6-5 to TRBJ2-5; TRBD1 might be the D (6 bases). The CDR3 length is 14 residues. Trimming took 7 bases from V and 1 from J, leaving 13 bases between them. The germline CDR1 and CDR2 sequences are MNHEY and SVGAGI. CDR3 in DNA: TGTGCCAGCATCGCGGACAGTACCCAAGAGACCCAGTACTTC. Protein sequence: CASIADSTQETQYF.

The genes are TRBV19 and TRBJ2-2; 10 bases match TRBD1. The V gene's germline CDR1 is LNHDA and CDR2 SQIVND (reference sequence). This CDR3 contains 16 residues. J was trimmed by 5 bases and V by 1 base; bases with no gene match: 4. The CDR3 DNA sequence: TGTGCCAGTAGTATAGGCGACAGGGGGCTAACCGGGGAGCTGTTTTTT. Amino acid sequence: CASSIGDRGLTGELFF.

This chain joins TRBV6-2 or TRBV6-3 and TRBJ2-2; TRBD2 might be the D (6 bases). This CDR3 has 17 residues. V was clipped by 0 bases and J by 0 bases, with 11 bases between them. Looked up from germline, CDR1 is MNHEY and CDR2 is SVGEGT. The CDR3 bases are TGTGCCAGCAGTTACTCCGGCGGAGGGCCGAACACCGGGGAGCTGTTTTTT. It specifies CASSYSGGGPNTGELFF.

This chain links TRBV11-3 with TRBJ2-5; TRBD1 might be the D (5 bases). V lost 1 base to trimming and J lost 4 bases, with 7 bases between them. CDR3 length: 13 amino acids. CDR1 SGHNT and CDR2 YENEEA come from the germline V gene. CDR3 sequence (DNA): TGTGCCAGCAGCTTAGGGGGCCCAGAGACCCAGTACTTC. This gives the protein CASSLGGPETQYF.

The chain links TRBV9 to TRBJ2-4, with 8 bases that match TRBD2. V dropped 0 bases and J dropped 0; count of bases not matched to a gene: 11. Germline V CDR1 and CDR2: SGDLS, YYNGEE. This CDR3 is 19 amino acids long. The CDR3 nucleotides read TGTGCCAGCAGCGTAGACGTAGCGGGGTCAGCTCTAGCCAAAAACATTCAGTACTTC. It yields the protein CASSVDVAGSALAKNIQYF.

The chain carries TRBV7-2 and TRBJ2-7, with 9 positions matching TRBD1. Germline V gene sequence: CDR1 SGHTA, CDR2 FQGNSA. The length of the CDR3 is 14 residues. The trim removed 2 bases at V and 3 bases at J, leaving 2 bases unmatched. The CDR3 sequence is CASSLMGQGYEQYF. In DNA form, the CDR3 reads TGTGCCAGCAGCTTAATGGGACAGGGCTACGAGCAGTACTTC.

J is TRBJ2-2 and V is TRBV14; TRBD1 is a possible D gene (5 bases). This CDR3 comprises 15 residues. Germline CDR1 reads SGHDN; CDR2 reads FVKESK. Trimming left V 0 bases short and J 6 bases short, with 11 bases between. CDR3 residues: CASSQEKGIPGELFF. As DNA, the CDR3 is TGTGCCAGCAGCCAAGAGAAGGGGATCCCCGGGGAGCTGTTTTTT.

The chain couples TRBV19 to TRBJ2-1; D may be TRBD1 (5 bases). V was shortened by 0 bases and J by 3 bases, with 15 bases between the two germline ends. Germline-derived CDR1 and CDR2 are LNHDA and SQIVND (reference sequence). This CDR3 is 17 amino acids long. CDR3 nucleotides: TGTGCCAGTAGTATAGATCTCACAGGCTCCATCTACAATGAGCAGTTCTTC. It encodes CASSIDLTGSIYNEQFF.

The chain has TRBV3-1 (or the pseudogene TRBV3-2) and TRBJ2-2, with D hard to call. The V end was cut by 1 base, the J end by 8 bases, with 5 bases between. Germline V gene lookup returns CDR1 LGHDT and CDR2 YNNKEL (reference sequence). This CDR3 comprises 12 residues. The DNA of the CDR3 is TGTGCCAGCAGCCAAGGAGGAGGGGAGCTGTTTTTT. This encodes CASSQGGGELFF.

This sequence joins TRBV12-5 and TRBJ2-7; weak D call: TRBD1 (5 bases). Trimming took off 5 bases at V and 6 bases at J, with 14 bases between the two ends. CDR3 size: 13 residues. Germline lookup yields CDR1 LGHNT and CDR2 FRNRAP. Written as DNA, the CDR3 is TGTGCTAGTGGTACCAGGGTTACGGGCGAGCAGTACTTC. This encodes CASGTRVTGEQYF.

In DNA form, the CDR3 reads TGCAGTGCTAGTGCGAATGGGGACAGGGGTTATGGCTACACCTTC. Encoded protein: CSASANGDRGYGYTF. The chain uses TRBV20-1 and TRBJ1-2; 10 bases fit TRBD1. Germline assignment: CDR1 DFQATT and CDR2 SNEGSKA (reference sequence). V trimming: 3 bases; J trimming: 5 bases; junction bases outside the gene matches: 9. This CDR3 comprises 15 residues.

The chain has TRBV7-2 and TRBJ2-7, with D perhaps matching TRBD2 (6 bases). Germline CDR1 and CDR2: SGHTA and FQGNSA. V was trimmed by 5 bases and J by 3 bases, leaving 14 bases between them. This CDR3 has 14 residues. The CDR3 is CASSNRGSGYEQYF. The CDR3 bases are TGTGCCAGCAGCAACCGGGGTAGCGGCTACGAGCAGTACTTC.

The chain is built from TRBV4-3 and TRBJ2-1, with D maybe TRBD2 (6 bases). Between the trimmed V and J ends, which lost 4 bases and 4 bases, there was a span of 14 bases. The length of the CDR3 is 15 residues. In germline, CDR1 is LGHNA, CDR2 YSLEER. The CDR3 region is CASSLVAGFYNEQFF. The CDR3 DNA is TGCGCCAGCAGCCTCGTTGCGGGATTTTACAATGAGCAGTTCTTC.

This chain links TRBV4-3 with TRBJ2-7, with D hard to call. Trimming removed 1 base at V and 2 bases at J, with 18 bases between. The CDR3 totals 17 residues. Germline assignment: CDR1 LGHNA and CDR2 YSLEER. The CDR3 sequence is CASSQAPHSQITYEQYF. DNA for the CDR3: TGCGCCAGCAGCCAAGCTCCCCACAGCCAGATTACCTACGAGCAGTACTTC.

CDR3 in DNA: TGTGCCAGCAGTGAAAACAGGGGATTCGGCTACGAGCAGTACTTC. Translating it yields CASSENRGFGYEQYF. The rearrangement joins TRBV28 to TRBJ2-7, with 7 bases aligning to TRBD1. CDR3 size: 15 residues. The V gene's germline CDR1 is MDHEN and CDR2 SYDVKM. After removal of 5 bases from V and 3 bases from J, the junction contained 10 bases not matched to a gene.

The rearrangement uses TRBV10-1 and TRBJ1-4, with TRBD1 identical over 9 bases. Trimming removed 0 bases from V and 7 bases from J; junction bases left unmatched: 12. This CDR3 has 18 residues. Germline CDR1 is WNHNN and CDR2 is SYGVQD (reference sequence). In DNA form, the CDR3 reads TGCGCCAGCAGTGAGTCTTCACGCACCGGGACAGGGTCTGAAAAACTGTTTTTT. Translating it yields CASSESSRTGTGSEKLFF.

V usage is TRBV30 and J usage is TRBJ1-4, with D maybe TRBD1 (5 bases). CDR3 length: 15 amino acids. Trimming removed 4 bases at V and 3 bases at J, with 15 bases between. CDR1 and CDR2 (germline): GTSNPN, SVGIG (reference sequence). In DNA, the CDR3 is TGTGCCTGGAAAAGGGGAACAGGAGCTAATGAAAAACTGTTTTTT. This codes for CAWKRGTGANEKLFF.

This chain uses TRBV29-1 with TRBJ1-2; possible D gene TRBD1, 5 bases. V was cut by 0 bases and J by 13 bases, with 12 bases left in between. CDR3 length: 11 residues. CDR1 SQVTM and CDR2 ANQGSEA come from the germline V gene. CDR3 sequence: CSVEEGAAGTF. Written as DNA, the CDR3 is TGCAGCGTTGAAGAAGGGGCCGCCGGCACCTTC.

V and J are TRBV5-4 and TRBJ1-4, with D tentatively TRBD1 (6 bases). The CDR3 has 15 amino acids. Germline loops: CDR1 SGHNT, CDR2 YYREEE (reference sequence). V lost 0 bases and J 7 bases, leaving 13 bases between the germline ends. CDR3 amino acids: CASSLAAQGSEKLFF. The CDR3 DNA reads TGTGCCAGCAGCTTGGCCGCACAGGGTAGTGAAAAACTGTTTTTT. Using reference TRBV5-4 and TRBJ1-4 for the parts outside the CDR3, the full variable domain is ETGVTQSPTHLIKTRGQQVTLRCSSQSGHNTVSWYQQALGQGPQFIFQYYREEENGRGNFPPRFSGLQFPNYSSELNVNALELDDSALYLCASSLAAQGSEKLFFGSGTQLSVL.